A selection of T cell receptor beta chains follows, all from one sample in a study of T-cell memory formation after mild COVID-19. TCRdb called the 5' RACE reads again in MiXCR, with one record for every CDR3 protein. Seen here are 470,000 or so distinct CDR3 sequences, 15% to 20% observed once, and the top ten hold 9% to 15%. Sequenced sample: PBMCs or a T cell subset sorted from them (not recorded which). The source is an adult woman who had mild COVID-19 (a few samples of this study predate the infection). Cell type and time point are not known. Each CDR3 is given with its conserved first and last residue. The order of the fields is J gene, D gene, V gene, clone size, CDR3 protein, CDR3 DNA. A D gene is named only where the DNA matches it firmly. Clone size is given for some rows only: seen once, a few or many times, or a class if the clone is expanded.

>TRBJ2-2|-|TRBV5-1|-
CASSFEGENTGELFF
TGCGCCAGCAGCTTTGAGGGGGAGAACACCGGGGAGCTGTTTTTT
>TRBJ2-7|-|TRBV7-1|-
CASSSEGHPERYF
TGTGCCAGCAGCTCAGAGGGACACCCCGAGCGGTACTTC
>TRBJ2-1|TRBD2|TRBV3-1|-
CASSQDTGTRRAEQFF
TGTGCCAGCAGCCAAGATACCGGGACTAGGCGGGCTGAGCAGTTCTTC
>TRBJ2-7|-|TRBV3-2|-
CASNQRDSSSYEQYF
TGTGCCAGCAACCAACGGGACTCTAGCTCCTACGAGCAGTACTTC
>TRBJ1-4|-|TRBV5-1|few
CASSLDGAPNRNEKLFF
TGCGCCAGCAGCTTGGACGGGGCACCTAACCGAAATGAAAAACTGTTTTTT
>TRBJ1-6|-|TRBV20-1|-
CSARPGGFDNSPLHF
TGCAGTGCTAGACCCGGGGGCTTCGATAATTCACCCCTCCACTTT
>TRBJ2-4|-|TRBV19|-
CASQNHGLAKNIQYF
TGTGCCAGTCAGAATCATGGGCTAGCCAAAAACATTCAGTACTTC
>TRBJ2-1|-|TRBV2|few
CASSRLGQYNEQFF
TGTGCCAGCAGTCGACTCGGACAGTACAATGAGCAGTTCTTC
>TRBJ2-3|-|TRBV7-2|-
CASSLGQGNTQYF
TGTGCCAGCAGCTTAGGGCAGGGCAATACGCAGTATTTT
>TRBJ2-1|TRBD2|TRBV4-3|medium-sized
CASSQDHETSAYNEQFF
TGCGCCAGCAGCCAAGATCATGAGACTAGCGCGTACAATGAGCAGTTCTTC
>TRBJ1-2|-|TRBV6-1|once
CASSEGGRSYGYTF
TGTGCCAGCAGTGAGGGGGGCAGGAGTTATGGCTACACCTTC